This T cell receptor (beta chain) comes out of a study of shared clonotypes between healthy human individuals. The CDR3 is made up of 15 amino acids. Germline CDR1 is SGHTA and CDR2 is FQGNSA. J gave up 5 bases and V 1 base, and 7 bases lay outside the gene matches. A CD45RA+ naive subset and a CD45RA-negative memory subset were split from CD4+ cells. Profiling relied on immunoSEQ multiplex PCR, and the TCRdb table lists in-frame clones only, not all of them. The table has about 1.1 million clones, approximately 80% seen once. This clone was seen only a few times. This clonotype originated in a man in his late teens or twenties in good health. Some clones in this sample may be carry-over from other donors' samples. The sequenced sample was memory CD4+ T cells from PBMCs. Subset in this sample: CD45RA-negative fraction. The chain uses TRBV7-2 and TRBJ2-7; TRBD2 agrees at 8 bases. The CDR3 reads CASSLEGGRRNEQYF. CDR3 nucleotides: TGTGCCAGCAGCTTAGAAGGCGGGAGGCGAAACGAGCAGTACTTC.